The entry below describes one T cell receptor (beta chain). Its specificity is unknown. This CDR3 region has 16 residues. V was shortened by 0 bases and J by 5 bases, with 17 bases between the two germline ends. In germline, CDR1 is SGHRS, CDR2 YFSETQ. The data derive from a study of T cell responses to AZD1222 COVID-19 vaccine. Measured with immunoSEQ multiplex PCR; TCRdb has only the in-frame clones, and not every one. This table holds some 160,000 clones, around 90% found once. Whole-study results and caveats: The donors showed a predominance of white British ancestry and of females, with possible underestimation of clonal diversity.

The rearrangement joins TRBV5-1 to TRBJ2-5, with D maybe TRBD2 (5 bases). The sequence derives from an adult in good health. Sequenced material: peripheral blood, taken on day 0 of AZD1222 vaccination. The CDR3 DNA reads as TGCGCCAGCAGCTTGGCCCTGAAGACGGGGTTGGAGACCCAGTACTTC. The encoded protein is CASSLALKTGLETQYF. Complete variable domain (other parts from reference TRBV5-1 and TRBJ2-5): KAGVTQTPRYLIKTRGQQVTLSCSPISGHRSVSWYQQTPGQGLQFLFEYFSETQRNKGNFPGRFSGRQFSNSRSEMNVSTLELGDSALYLCASSLALKTGLETQYFGPGTRLLVL.